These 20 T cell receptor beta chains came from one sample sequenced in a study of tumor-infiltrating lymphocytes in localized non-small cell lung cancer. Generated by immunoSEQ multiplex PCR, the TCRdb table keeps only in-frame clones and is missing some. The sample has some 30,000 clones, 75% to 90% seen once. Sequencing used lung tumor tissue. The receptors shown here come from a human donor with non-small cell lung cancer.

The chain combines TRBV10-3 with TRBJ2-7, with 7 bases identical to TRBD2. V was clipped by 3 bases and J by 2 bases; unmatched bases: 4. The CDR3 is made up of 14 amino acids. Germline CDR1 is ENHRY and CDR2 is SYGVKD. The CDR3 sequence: CAISESAGAYEQYF. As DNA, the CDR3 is TGTGCCATCAGTGAATCGGCGGGGGCCTACGAGCAGTACTTC.

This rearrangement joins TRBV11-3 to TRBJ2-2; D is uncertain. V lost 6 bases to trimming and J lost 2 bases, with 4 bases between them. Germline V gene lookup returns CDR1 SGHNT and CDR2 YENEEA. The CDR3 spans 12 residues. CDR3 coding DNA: TGTGCCAGCAGATCCAACACCGGGGAGCTGTTTTTT. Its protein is CASRSNTGELFF.

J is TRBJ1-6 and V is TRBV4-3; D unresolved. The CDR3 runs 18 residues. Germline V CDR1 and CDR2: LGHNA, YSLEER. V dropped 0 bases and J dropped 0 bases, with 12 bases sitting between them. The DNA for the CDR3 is TGCGCCAGCAGCCAAGATCCGATAGCTAACTCCTATAATTCACCCCTCCACTTT. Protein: CASSQDPIANSYNSPLHF.

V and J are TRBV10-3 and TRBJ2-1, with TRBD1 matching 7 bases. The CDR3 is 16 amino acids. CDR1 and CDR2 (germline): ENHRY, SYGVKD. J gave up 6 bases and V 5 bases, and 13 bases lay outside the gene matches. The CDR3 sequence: CAISSRLGQVGNEQFF. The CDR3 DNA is TGTGCCATCAGTTCCCGTCTTGGACAGGTCGGCAATGAGCAGTTCTTC.

The CDR3, as DNA: TGTGCGGGGGGAGGGATGAACACTGAAGCTTTCTTT. Its translation: CAGGGMNTEAFF. This chain links TRBV11-3 with TRBJ1-1; perhaps TRBD1 as D (5 bases). CDR3 length: 12 residues. Germline V gives CDR1 SGHNT, CDR2 YENEEA.

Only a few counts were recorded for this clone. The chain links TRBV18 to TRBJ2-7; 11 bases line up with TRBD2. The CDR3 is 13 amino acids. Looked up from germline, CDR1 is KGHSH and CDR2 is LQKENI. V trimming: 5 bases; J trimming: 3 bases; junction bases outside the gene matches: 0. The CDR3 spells CASSTSGGYEQYF. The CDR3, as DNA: TGTGCCAGCTCAACTAGCGGGGGCTACGAGCAGTACTTC.

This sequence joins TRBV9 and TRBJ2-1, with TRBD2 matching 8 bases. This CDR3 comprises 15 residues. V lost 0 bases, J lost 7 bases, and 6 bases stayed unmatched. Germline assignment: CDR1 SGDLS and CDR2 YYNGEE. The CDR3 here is CASSVDAGGRNEQFF. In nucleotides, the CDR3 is TGTGCCAGCAGCGTAGATGCAGGCGGGAGGAATGAGCAGTTCTTC.

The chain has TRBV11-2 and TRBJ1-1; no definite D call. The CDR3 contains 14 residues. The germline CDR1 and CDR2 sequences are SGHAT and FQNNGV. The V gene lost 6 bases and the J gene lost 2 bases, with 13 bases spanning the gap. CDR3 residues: CASSRPGFNTEAFF. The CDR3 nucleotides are TGTGCCAGCAGTCGACCCGGTTTCAACACTGAAGCTTTCTTT. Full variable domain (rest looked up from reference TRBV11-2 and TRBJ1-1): EAGVAQSPRYKIIEKRQSVAFWCNPISGHATLYWYQQILGQGPKLLIQFQNNGVVDDSQLPKDRFSAERLKGVDSTLKIQPAKLEDSAVYLCASSRPGFNTEAFFGQGTRLTVV.

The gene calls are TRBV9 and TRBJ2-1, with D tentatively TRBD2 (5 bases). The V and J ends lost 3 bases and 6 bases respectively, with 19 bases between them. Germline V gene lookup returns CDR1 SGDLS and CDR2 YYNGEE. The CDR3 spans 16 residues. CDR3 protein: CASSGPVLATGNEQFF. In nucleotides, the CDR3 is TGTGCCAGCAGCGGCCCGGTGCTAGCTACGGGCAATGAGCAGTTCTTC.

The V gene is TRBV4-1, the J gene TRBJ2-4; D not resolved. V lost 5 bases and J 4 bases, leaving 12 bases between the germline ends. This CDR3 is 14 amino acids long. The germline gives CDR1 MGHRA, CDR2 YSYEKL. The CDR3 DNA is TGCGCCAGCAGCTACACGGTTGGGAAAAACATTCAGTACTTC. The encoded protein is CASSYTVGKNIQYF.

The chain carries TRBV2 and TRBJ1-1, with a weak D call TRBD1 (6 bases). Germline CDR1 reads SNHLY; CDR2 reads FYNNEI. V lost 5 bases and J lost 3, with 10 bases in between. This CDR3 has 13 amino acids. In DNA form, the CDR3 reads TGTGCCAGCAGTCGTTCAGGGGACACTGAAGCTTTCTTT. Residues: CASSRSGDTEAFF.

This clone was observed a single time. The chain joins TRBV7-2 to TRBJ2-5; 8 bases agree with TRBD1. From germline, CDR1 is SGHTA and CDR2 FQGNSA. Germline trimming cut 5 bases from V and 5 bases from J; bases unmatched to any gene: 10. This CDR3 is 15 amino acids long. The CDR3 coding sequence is TGTGCCAGCAGCCCAACCCCGGACAGGGTTGAGACCCAGTACTTC. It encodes CASSPTPDRVETQYF.

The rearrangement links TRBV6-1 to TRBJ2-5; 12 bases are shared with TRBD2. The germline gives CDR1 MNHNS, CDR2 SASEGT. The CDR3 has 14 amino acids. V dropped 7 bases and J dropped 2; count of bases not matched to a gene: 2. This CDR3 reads CASMTSGGQETQYF. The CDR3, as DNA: TGTGCCAGCATGACTAGCGGGGGACAAGAGACCCAGTACTTC.

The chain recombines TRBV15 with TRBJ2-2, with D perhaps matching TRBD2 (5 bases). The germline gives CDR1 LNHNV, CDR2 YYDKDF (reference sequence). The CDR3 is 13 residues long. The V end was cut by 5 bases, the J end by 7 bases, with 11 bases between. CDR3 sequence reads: CATSSSRVGELFF. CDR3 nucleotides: TGTGCCACCAGCTCTTCGAGGGTCGGGGAGCTGTTTTTT.

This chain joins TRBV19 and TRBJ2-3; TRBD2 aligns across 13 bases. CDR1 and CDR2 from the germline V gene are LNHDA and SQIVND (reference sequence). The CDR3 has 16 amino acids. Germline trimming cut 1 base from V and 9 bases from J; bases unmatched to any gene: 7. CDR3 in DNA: TGTGCCAGTAGTATAGCCCCCGGGACTAGCGGGGCGACGCAGTATTTT. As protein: CASSIAPGTSGATQYF. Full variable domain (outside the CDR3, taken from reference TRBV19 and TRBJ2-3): DGGITQSPKYLFRKEGQNVTLSCEQNLNHDAMYWYRQDPGQGLRLIYYSQIVNDFQKGDIAEGYSVSREKKESFPLTVTSAQKNPTAFYLCASSIAPGTSGATQYFGPGTRLTVL.

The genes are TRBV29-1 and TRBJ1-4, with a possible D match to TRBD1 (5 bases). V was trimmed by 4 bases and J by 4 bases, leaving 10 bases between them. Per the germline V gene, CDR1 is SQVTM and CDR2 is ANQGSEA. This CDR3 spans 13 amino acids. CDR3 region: CSVVGGDNEKLFF. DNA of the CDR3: TGCAGCGTTGTGGGGGGGGATAATGAAAAACTGTTTTTT.

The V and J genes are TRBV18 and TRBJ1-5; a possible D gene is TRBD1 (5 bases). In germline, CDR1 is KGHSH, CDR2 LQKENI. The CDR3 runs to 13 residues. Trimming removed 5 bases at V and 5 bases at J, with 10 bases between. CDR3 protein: CASSRDLDQPQHF. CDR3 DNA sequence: TGTGCCAGCTCAAGGGACCTGGATCAGCCCCAGCATTTT.

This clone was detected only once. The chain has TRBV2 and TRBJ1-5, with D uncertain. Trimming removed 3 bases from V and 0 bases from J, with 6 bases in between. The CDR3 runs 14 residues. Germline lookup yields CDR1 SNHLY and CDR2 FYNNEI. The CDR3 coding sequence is TGTGCCAGCAGTGAGACCAGTAGCAATCAGCCCCAGCATTTT. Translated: CASSETSSNQPQHF.

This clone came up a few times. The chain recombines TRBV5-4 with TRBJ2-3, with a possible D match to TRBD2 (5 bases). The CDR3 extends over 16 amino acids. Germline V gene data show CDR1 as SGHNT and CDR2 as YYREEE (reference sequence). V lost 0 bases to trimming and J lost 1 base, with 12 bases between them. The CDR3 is CASSLGLALGTDTQYF. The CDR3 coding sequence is TGTGCCAGCAGCTTGGGGCTAGCCCTGGGCACAGATACGCAGTATTTT.

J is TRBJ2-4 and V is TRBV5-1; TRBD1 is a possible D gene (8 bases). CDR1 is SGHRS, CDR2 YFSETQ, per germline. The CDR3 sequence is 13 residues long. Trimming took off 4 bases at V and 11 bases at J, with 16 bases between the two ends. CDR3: CASSTDREGVQYF. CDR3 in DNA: TGCGCCAGCAGCACGGACAGGGAGGGAGTTCAGTACTTC.